The 16 T cell receptor beta chains below all came from one sample that was sequenced in a study of blood T cell repertoires in COVID-19. TCRdb's table, derived via immunoSEQ multiplex PCR, lists solely in-frame clones and lacks some. The table shows 20,000 or so clones, with around 90% occurring only once. Sequencing used peripheral blood. The receptor source for this set is a man between 65 and 85 years old with active COVID-19.

The rearrangement links TRBV30 to TRBJ1-1; no firm D call. Per germline, CDR1 GTSNPN and CDR2 SVGIG (reference sequence). The CDR3 extends over 12 amino acids. V was pared by 6 bases and J by 0 bases, with 8 bases between. This CDR3 is CACRSMNTEAFF. CDR3 nucleotide sequence: TGTGCCTGTCGTAGCATGAACACTGAAGCTTTCTTT.

The CDR3 is CAIRRDSVSGNTIYF. In DNA form, the CDR3 reads TGTGCCATCAGACGGGACAGCGTCTCTGGAAACACCATATATTTT. The chain uses TRBV10-3 and TRBJ1-3; 7 nucleotides line up with TRBD1. CDR3 size: 15 residues. The V and J ends lost 6 bases and 0 bases, in that order; junction bases with no gene match: 5. The V gene's germline CDR1 is ENHRY and CDR2 SYGVKD.

The chain uses TRBV14 and TRBJ2-7, with 10 bases matching TRBD2. The CDR3 sequence is 14 residues long. V shed 5 bases, J shed 2 bases, and the junction held 3 bases outside the gene matches. CDR1 and CDR2 (germline): SGHDN, FVKESK. The CDR3 sequence: CASSILAGPYEQYF. DNA for the CDR3: TGTGCCAGCAGCATACTAGCGGGGCCCTACGAGCAGTACTTC.

The chain employs TRBV6-1 and TRBJ2-6, with D perhaps TRBD2 (6 bases). CDR3 length equals 18 residues. V was clipped by 4 bases and J by 3 bases, with 19 bases between them. CDR1 is MNHNS and CDR2 is SASEGT in the germline V gene. CDR3 bases: TGTGCCAGCAGTGTTGGGGGGTGGTTTTTGGGTGGGGCCAACGTCCTGACTTTC. Translating it yields CASSVGGWFLGGANVLTF.

The V call is TRBV11-1, the J call TRBJ2-1, with TRBD1 matching over 9 bases. Germline lookup yields CDR1 SGHAT and CDR2 FQDESV (reference sequence). The CDR3 runs to 15 residues. With V trimmed by 5 bases and J by 6 bases, 8 bases remained unmatched. The CDR3 reads CASSPAGTGSNEQFF. As DNA, the CDR3 is TGTGCCAGCAGCCCCGCCGGGACAGGGAGCAATGAGCAGTTCTTC.

The chain uses TRBV19 and TRBJ2-3, with 9 bases identical to TRBD1. This CDR3 contains 14 residues. Unmatched junction bases numbered 6, after V lost 5 bases and J lost 6 bases. The germline gives CDR1 LNHDA, CDR2 SQIVND (reference sequence). CDR3 residues: CASSPPGQGDTQYF. CDR3 in DNA: TGTGCCAGTAGTCCCCCGGGACAGGGTGATACGCAGTATTTT.

The gene calls are TRBV4-1 and TRBJ2-7, with TRBD2 matching over 10 bases. Trimming took 2 bases from V and 0 from J; bases not matched to a gene: 1. CDR1 MGHRA and CDR2 YSYEKL come from the germline V gene. The CDR3 extends over 15 amino acids. DNA for the CDR3: TGCGCCAGCAGCCAAACTAGCGGGGACTCCTACGAGCAGTACTTC. As protein: CASSQTSGDSYEQYF.

V gene TRBV10-2 combines with J gene TRBJ2-3; D is unresolved. This CDR3 contains 15 residues. Trimming left V 0 bases short and J 0 bases short, with 7 bases between. Germline CDR1 is WSHSY and CDR2 is SAAADI. The chain's CDR3 is CASSESPVSTDTQYF. CDR3 DNA sequence: TGCGCCAGCAGTGAGTCGCCAGTCAGCACAGATACGCAGTATTTT.

This chain connects TRBV24-1 to TRBJ1-1, with D maybe TRBD1 (5 bases). Per the germline V gene, CDR1 is KGHDR and CDR2 is SFDVKD. V gave up 6 bases and J gave up 1 base, with 11 bases separating them. The CDR3 contains 14 residues. The CDR3: CATSQGSRNTEAFF. As DNA, the CDR3 is TGTGCCACCAGTCAGGGTTCAAGGAACACTGAAGCTTTCTTT.

This sequence joins TRBV5-5 and TRBJ1-1, with 11 bases that match TRBD1. J gave up 1 base and V 2 bases, and 4 bases lay outside the gene matches. The germline CDR1 and CDR2 sequences are SGHKS and YYEKEE (reference sequence). The CDR3 consists of 16 residues. The CDR3 sequence is CASSFGDRGTNTEAFF. The CDR3 coding sequence is TGTGCCAGCAGCTTTGGGGACAGGGGGACGAACACTGAAGCTTTCTTT.

The J gene is TRBJ2-2, the V gene TRBV6-4; possibly TRBD1 for D (7 bases). Germline V gene lookup returns CDR1 MRHNA and CDR2 SNTAGT. V lost 6 bases and J lost 5, with 16 bases in between. The CDR3 is 15 amino acids. The CDR3 loop reads CASRRQQGGTGELFF. CDR3 sequence (DNA): TGTGCCAGCAGAAGACAGCAGGGGGGAACCGGGGAGCTGTTTTTT.

The chain's CDR3 is CASSLGGVSNQPQHF. The CDR3 DNA reads as TGTGCCAGCAGCTTAGGGGGGGTTAGCAATCAGCCCCAGCATTTT. This chain links TRBV7-2 with TRBJ1-5; a weak D match, TRBD1 (5 bases). CDR1 is SGHTA and CDR2 is FQGNSA in the germline V gene. This CDR3 is built from 15 residues. V gave up 1 base and J gave up 0 bases, with 7 bases separating them. Using reference TRBV7-2 and TRBJ1-5 for the parts outside the CDR3, the full variable domain is GAGVSQSPSNKVTEKGKDVELRCDPISGHTALYWYRQSLGQGLEFLIYFQGNSAPDKSGLPSDRFSAERTGGSVSTLTIQRTQQEDSAVYLCASSLGGVSNQPQHFGDGTRLSIL.

The rearrangement uses TRBV5-1 and TRBJ2-3; TRBD1 aligns across 9 bases. This CDR3 spans 17 amino acids. Losses at the gene ends were 0 bases for V and 2 bases for J; bases not matched to a gene: 7. CDR1 and CDR2 (germline): SGHRS, YFSETQ. CDR3 protein: CASSLGSGTGTTDTQYF. The CDR3 coding sequence is TGCGCCAGCAGCTTGGGTTCCGGGACAGGGACCACAGATACGCAGTATTTT.

The chain links TRBV23-1 to TRBJ1-5; D call uncertain. TRBV23-1 is identified as an open reading frame with a role that is uncertain. The CDR3 length is 13 residues. Trimming cost V 9 bases and J 3 bases, with 12 bases left between them. In DNA form, the CDR3 reads TGCGCCAGGACGCGGCGGCCCAATCAGCCCCAGCATTTT. Translated: CARTRRPNQPQHF.

This clone was seen once. V and J are TRBV27 and TRBJ1-5; 7 nucleotides align to TRBD1. Germline CDR1 is MNHEY and CDR2 is SMNVEV (reference sequence). Germline trimming cut 1 base from V and 4 bases from J; bases unmatched to any gene: 7. The CDR3 spans 16 residues. CDR3 amino acids: CASSLLERGRNQPQHF. The CDR3, as DNA: TGTGCCAGCAGTTTATTGGAAAGGGGGCGGAATCAGCCCCAGCATTTT.

This rearrangement joins TRBV18 to TRBJ2-2, with TRBD1 matching over 7 bases. V dropped 6 bases and J dropped 5; count of bases not matched to a gene: 0. The CDR3 totals 12 residues. CDR1 and CDR2 (germline): KGHSH, LQKENI. CDR3 nucleotides: TGTGCCAGCTCGACAGGGACCGGGGAGCTGTTTTTT. Translated: CASSTGTGELFF.